This T cell receptor (beta chain) emerged from a study of cytomegalovirus exposure and HLA in healthy donors. Study information: As an earlier analysis found, roughly 180 million T cells yielded 117 million unique TCR beta sequences. Study-level results: Analysis was carried out at a later point, and it linked a missense DCLRE1C variant to TCR beta V- and J-gene trimming. Among the sequence variants, a highly shared cluster was likely an artifact of sequencing.

In the PCR, 60 Vbeta and 13 Jbeta primers were used. The table came from immunoSEQ multiplex PCR; TCRdb's copy has only in-frame clones and leaves some out. This sample carries around 130,000 clones, approximately 80% of them seen once, and the ten largest clones take approximately 6.3%. This clone was recorded once. Its antigen is unidentified. The clonotype originates from a man between 18 and 29 years old in good health and CMV-seropositive. Input material: PBMCs.

CDR3 nucleotides: TGTGCCAGCAGTAGGGGACAGCCGACTCCCTACGAGCAGTACTTC. Translating it yields CASSRGQPTPYEQYF. This chain joins TRBV27 and TRBJ2-7; TRBD1 matches 7 bases. CDR1 is MNHEY, CDR2 SMNVEV, per germline (reference sequence). After removal of 5 bases from V and 2 bases from J, the junction contained 9 bases not matched to a gene. The CDR3 has 15 residues.